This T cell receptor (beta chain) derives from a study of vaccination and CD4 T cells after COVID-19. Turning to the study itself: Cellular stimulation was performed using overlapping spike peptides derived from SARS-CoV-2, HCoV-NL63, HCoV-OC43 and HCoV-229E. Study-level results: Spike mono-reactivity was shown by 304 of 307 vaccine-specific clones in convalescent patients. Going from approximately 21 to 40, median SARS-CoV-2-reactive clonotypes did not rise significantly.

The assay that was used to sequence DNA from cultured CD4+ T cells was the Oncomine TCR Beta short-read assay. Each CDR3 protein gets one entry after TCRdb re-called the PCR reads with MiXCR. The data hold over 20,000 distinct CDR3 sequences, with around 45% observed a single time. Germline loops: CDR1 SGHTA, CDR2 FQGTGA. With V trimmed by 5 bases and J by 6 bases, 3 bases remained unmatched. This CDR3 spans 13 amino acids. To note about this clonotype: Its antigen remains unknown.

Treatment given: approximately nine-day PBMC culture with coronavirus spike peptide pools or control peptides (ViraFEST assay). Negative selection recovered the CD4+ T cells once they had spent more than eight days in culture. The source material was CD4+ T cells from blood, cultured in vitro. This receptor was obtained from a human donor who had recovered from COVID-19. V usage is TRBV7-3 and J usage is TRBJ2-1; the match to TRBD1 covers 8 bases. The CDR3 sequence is CASSRGQGNEQFF. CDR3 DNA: TGTGCCAGCAGCCGCGGACAGGGCAATGAGCAGTTCTTC.